This paragraph covers one T cell receptor (beta chain) sequence. The CDR3 is 16 residues long. The data stem from a study of blood T cell repertoires in COVID-19. This table comes from immunoSEQ multiplex PCR, and its TCRdb copy is limited to in-frame clones, with some not included. The sample has around 260,000 clones, approximately 86% seen once; the top ten hold 8.5% to 10%. The sequence came from a man in his forties who had recovered from COVID-19. The chain couples TRBV21-1 to TRBJ2-5; TRBD1 is taken as the D call from the table, unchecked against the DNA. TRBV21-1 is marked as a pseudogene. Sequencing was performed on peripheral blood. In DNA form, the CDR3 reads TGTGCCAGCAGCAAAGTAACCGGGACAGGGCAAGAGACCCAGTACTTC. Protein product: CASSKVTGTGQETQYF.